A single sample is the source of the 13 T cell receptor beta chains below, sequenced in a study of blood T cell repertoires in COVID-19. Profiling relied on immunoSEQ multiplex PCR, and the TCRdb table lists in-frame clones only, not all of them. The data contain 55,000 to 65,000 clones, approximately 89% of them singletons. Material for sequencing was peripheral blood. These receptor sequences come from a man aged 55-75 years with active or convalescent COVID-19.

The genes are TRBV5-4 and TRBJ2-3; 10 nucleotides line up with TRBD1. This CDR3 is built from 17 residues. CDR1 is SGHNT, CDR2 YYREEE, per germline (reference sequence). V lost 4 bases and J lost 1; bases outside the gene matches: 9. The CDR3 sequence is CASSPRQGALGTDTQYF. As DNA, the CDR3 is TGTGCCAGCAGCCCGCGACAGGGGGCGCTGGGCACAGATACGCAGTATTTT. The entire variable domain, with the rest obtained from reference TRBV5-4 and TRBJ2-3, is as follows: ETGVTQSPTHLIKTRGQQVTLRCSSQSGHNTVSWYQQALGQGPQFIFQYYREEENGRGNFPPRFSGLQFPNYSSELNVNALELDDSALYLCASSPRQGALGTDTQYFGPGTRLTVL.

This clone was counted once. The chain links TRBV19 to TRBJ1-2, with D uncertain. Trimming pared 10 bases from V and 4 bases from J, leaving 22 bases between. The germline V gene encodes CDR1 LNHDA and CDR2 SQIVND (reference sequence). CDR3 length: 15 residues. In DNA, the CDR3 is TGTGCCACCAAAAACCCGGGGTACAGTATCTATGGCTACACCTTC. This encodes CATKNPGYSIYGYTF.

V usage is TRBV5-4 and J usage is TRBJ2-7; TRBD1 matches 7 bases. V shed 5 bases and J 6 bases; nucleotides not matched to a gene: 14. The CDR3 has 15 residues. Germline CDR1 is SGHNT and CDR2 is YYREEE (reference sequence). In DNA form, the CDR3 reads TGTGCCAGCAGGTATCCGGGACAGTCAGTACGCGAGCAGTACTTC. This encodes CASRYPGQSVREQYF. The full variable domain, in which reference TRBV5-4 and TRBJ2-7 provide the parts outside the CDR3, is ETGVTQSPTHLIKTRGQQVTLRCSSQSGHNTVSWYQQALGQGPQFIFQYYREEENGRGNFPPRFSGLQFPNYSSELNVNALELDDSALYLCASRYPGQSVREQYFGPGTRLTVT.

The chain joins TRBV14 to TRBJ2-3, with unresolved D. In germline, CDR1 is SGHDN, CDR2 FVKESK. The CDR3 covers 18 residues. Trimming stripped 4 bases from V and 2 bases from J, with 22 bases between. The CDR3 here is CASSPVRTALFLTDTQYF. In nucleotides, the CDR3 is TGTGCCAGCAGCCCGGTCCGCACAGCCCTATTTCTCACAGATACGCAGTATTTT.

The V and J genes are TRBV2 and TRBJ1-4; no clear D. Between the trimmed V and J ends, which lost 5 bases and 0 bases, there was a span of 10 bases. This CDR3 contains 15 residues. Germline V gene lookup returns CDR1 SNHLY and CDR2 FYNNEI. CDR3 amino acids: CASSIPSATNEKLFF. The DNA for the CDR3 is TGTGCCAGCAGTATACCCAGTGCAACTAATGAAAAACTGTTTTTT.

This chain joins TRBV5-1 and TRBJ1-2; TRBD1 matches 7 bases. Germline CDR1 is SGHRS and CDR2 is YFSETQ. The trim removed 4 bases at V and 4 bases at J, leaving 7 bases unmatched. CDR3 length: 14 amino acids. CDR3 coding DNA: TGCGCCAGCAGCAGGGACCGGGACAGCTATGGCTACACCTTC. It translates to CASSRDRDSYGYTF. Combining the CDR3 with reference TRBV5-1 and TRBJ1-2 gives the whole variable domain KAGVTQTPRYLIKTRGQQVTLSCSPISGHRSVSWYQQTPGQGLQFLFEYFSETQRNKGNFPGRFSGRQFSNSRSEMNVSTLELGDSALYLCASSRDRDSYGYTFGSGTRLTVV.

This rearrangement joins TRBV7-2 to TRBJ2-7; 9 bases match TRBD1. Trimming at V came to 7 bases and at J to 0 bases, leaving 4 bases not matched to a gene. This CDR3 has 14 amino acids. CDR1 is SGHTA and CDR2 is FQGNSA in the germline V gene. Here the CDR3 reads CASIRQGGSYEQYF. CDR3 nucleotides: TGTGCCAGCATCAGACAGGGGGGCTCCTACGAGCAGTACTTC.

The chain has TRBV28 and TRBJ2-2, with TRBD1 as a possible D gene (5 bases). V was pared by 6 bases and J by 3 bases, with 20 bases between. CDR1 is MDHEN, CDR2 SYDVKM, per germline. There are 17 residues in the CDR3. The CDR3 DNA is TGTGCCAGCAGCCGTAGGTCAGGGATTTATGACACCGGGGAGCTGTTTTTT. It specifies CASSRRSGIYDTGELFF. Combining the CDR3 with reference TRBV28 and TRBJ2-2 gives the whole variable domain DVKVTQSSRYLVKRTGEKVFLECVQDMDHENMFWYRQDPGLGLRLIYFSYDVKMKEKGDIPEGYSVSREKKERFSLILESASTNQTSMYLCASSRRSGIYDTGELFFGEGSRLTVL.

The chain recombines TRBV6-5 with TRBJ1-1; D remains unclear. V shed 6 bases and J shed 1 base, with 9 bases lying between them. CDR3 length: 13 amino acids. Germline loops: CDR1 MNHEY, CDR2 SVGAGI. The DNA for the CDR3 is TGTGCCAGCAGCCGCCCAGGGAACACTGAAGCTTTCTTT. This sequence encodes CASSRPGNTEAFF.

V usage is TRBV18 and J usage is TRBJ2-5, with a weak D call TRBD1 (7 bases). Germline V CDR1 and CDR2: KGHSH, LQKENI. V was clipped by 4 bases and J by 5 bases, with 11 bases between them. The CDR3 consists of 13 residues. CDR3 region: CASSRGTAETQYF. The CDR3, as DNA: TGTGCCAGCTCACGCGGGACAGCCGAGACCCAGTACTTC.

The V gene is TRBV4-1, the J gene TRBJ2-3; D may be TRBD2 (5 bases). Germline CDR1 is MGHRA and CDR2 is YSYEKL. The length of the CDR3 is 19 residues. V was shortened by 2 bases and J by 6 bases, with 27 bases between the two germline ends. CDR3 residues: CASSQPPPGSGSRVDTQYF. The CDR3 coding sequence is TGCGCCAGCAGCCAACCCCCCCCCGGATCGGGGAGTCGGGTGGATACGCAGTATTTT.

The rearrangement joins TRBV10-2 to TRBJ1-2, with D hard to call. The ends were cut back, 0 bases at V and 7 bases at J, with 12 bases in the middle. This CDR3 is built from 14 residues. Germline V gene data show CDR1 as WSHSY and CDR2 as SAAADI. CDR3 sequence: CASSESRSYRGYTF. For the CDR3, the DNA is TGCGCCAGCAGTGAGTCGAGGTCGTACCGTGGCTACACCTTC.

This clone was recorded a few times. The rearrangement links TRBV5-1 to TRBJ2-7; 7 bases line up with TRBD1. Germline CDR1 reads SGHRS; CDR2 reads YFSETQ. Trimming took 0 bases from V and 4 from J; bases not matched to a gene: 1. This CDR3 has 13 residues. This chain's CDR3 is CASSLARGYEQYF. DNA of the CDR3: TGCGCCAGCAGCTTGGCCAGGGGGTACGAGCAGTACTTC.